This TCR beta chain was obtained from a study of T cell responses to AZD1222 COVID-19 vaccine (dated by TCRdb to the early 2020s). Broadly, across the study: AZD1222 recipients given second doses at about 4 weeks or at about 12 weeks were pooled, since spike-specific TCR depth and breadth were not found to differ between the two schedules. TCR sequencing was performed for over 230 trial participants, of whom about 200 were given two doses of AZD1222 and approximately 25 were given two doses of MenACWY control vaccine. Enrollment into the trials was organized by age into subgroups of 18-55, 56-69 and 70-plus years, and those subgroups contained about 150, 27 and 61 TCR-sequenced participants, respectively.

The CDR3 regions of human TCRbeta chains were analyzed by immunosequencing. On the authors' methods: Repertoire TCRs were matched against a reference library of SARS-CoV-2-specific TCRs generated with the MIRA antigen-specificity platform. Breadth was defined as the fraction of unique TCRs that were SARS-CoV-2-associated, and depth was defined as the fraction of total T cells that were SARS-CoV-2-associated. Each spike-specific TCR was assigned to its reactive spike region and to a CD4 or CD8 class using the MIRA data. Log10-transformed breadth and depth values were compared by one-way ANOVA with Sidak's multiple comparisons tests. Not all clones reach the TCRdb copy of this immuneACCESS table, which keeps in-frame sequences only. Checked studies attribute under half of the gap to unresolved V genes and leave the rest unexplained. V and J calls and clone size are given by that table; D and trimming were obtained from the DNA. A total of about 78,000 clones appear in this sample, about 82% of them only once. The leading ten clones occupy 2.5% to 3.5% of the sample.

The meaning of the sample's time point label: baseline before first vaccination. Vaccinee samples came from UK trials COV001 and COV002, including a single-blind randomized controlled phase 2/3 trial of AZD1222 (ChAdOx1 nCoV-19) in healthy adults. For TCRbeta chain sequencing, PBMC samples from trial participants were taken at day 0 and at day 28 after the second dose. Findings and caveats that apply to the study as a whole: Conclusions about previously exposed vaccinees are limited because only five or six AZD1222 recipients were SARS-CoV-2 seropositive at baseline. The 56-69-year group was small, and its depth increase did not reach significance, likely because of low power. Participants were mostly white British, with more females than males. The authors suggested clonal diversity may have been underestimated. No day 14 peak-response samples were available, so repertoires were characterized only after the peak T cell response. Reportedly, close to half of the unique spike-specific TCRs recognized epitopes lying outside the regions that are mutated in the B.1.351 and B.1.1.7 variants. After two AZD1222 doses, spike-specific TCR breadth and depth were significantly higher than at day 0 and than in MenACWY recipients. Vaccine-associated CD4 TCRs spanned the whole spike protein, with dominant responses in regions 160-218 and 743-854.

Taken from the germline V gene (reference sequence), the CDR1 and CDR2 loops are SEHNR and FQNEAQ. Deletion took 1 base off V and 0 bases off J, with a span of 10 bases between the germline ends. The CDR3 runs 15 residues from the cysteine to the phenylalanine. Only CDR3 DNA remains: 45 bases, in frame from the first base. The sample holds many counts of this clone. There is no known antigen for this receptor. Base qualities are not provided; no much larger clone lies one nucleotide away. The TCR originated in an adult in good health. The sequencing used peripheral blood, collected on day 0 of AZD1222 vaccination. The rearrangement joined TRBV7-9 to TRBJ2-7, with the D gene not confidently named. The CDR3 reads as follows: CASSLEAGPSYEQYF. The nucleotide sequence reads as follows: TGTGCCAGCAGCTTAGAGGCCGGACCCTCCTACGAGCAGTACTTC.